One and the same sample provided the 11 T cell receptor beta chains below, sequenced in a study of cytomegalovirus exposure and HLA in healthy donors. Repertoires were generated with immunoSEQ multiplex PCR, while TCRdb's copy carries only in-frame clones and drops some. Here the sample spans fewer than 130,000 clones, roughly 90% being singletons. The material sequenced was PBMCs. These TCRs come from a woman under 40 in good health and CMV-seropositive.

This rearrangement joins TRBV29-1 to TRBJ2-2; 9 bases are a match to TRBD1. The CDR3 consists of 14 residues. The ends lost 6 bases at V and 5 bases at J; junction bases unmatched: 7. Per germline, CDR1 SQVTM and CDR2 ANQGSEA. Here the CDR3 DNA reads TGCAGCGTAGGGACAGGGAGCTATACCGGGGAGCTGTTTTTT. This translates into CSVGTGSYTGELFF.

The chain joins TRBV29-1 to TRBJ2-3; 10 bases map to TRBD2. J was trimmed by 4 bases and V by 4 bases; bases with no gene match: 5. The CDR3 extends over 14 amino acids. Germline loops: CDR1 SQVTM, CDR2 ANQGSEA. The CDR3 region is CSVVSGGAPDTQYF. The CDR3 region has the DNA TGCAGCGTTGTGAGCGGGGGGGCCCCAGATACGCAGTATTTT.

The J gene is TRBJ2-5, the V gene TRBV30; 14 bases align to TRBD2. V lost 4 bases, J lost 4 bases, and 5 bases stayed unmatched. Per germline, CDR1 GTSNPN and CDR2 SVGIG (reference sequence). CDR3 length equals 15 residues. The CDR3 region is CAWTTSGGAGETQYF. CDR3 DNA: TGTGCCTGGACGACTAGCGGGGGGGCTGGAGAGACCCAGTACTTC.

This chain uses TRBV2 with TRBJ1-3; 8 bases match TRBD1. After removal of 4 bases from V and 1 base from J, the junction contained 6 bases not matched to a gene. CDR1 and CDR2 (germline): SNHLY, FYNNEI. CDR3 size: 16 residues. The CDR3 protein is CASSARQGNSGNTIYF. CDR3 in DNA: TGTGCCAGCAGTGCTCGACAGGGGAATTCTGGAAACACCATATATTTT.

The chain joins TRBV18 to TRBJ1-1, with 8 bases lining up with TRBD1. The CDR3 totals 16 residues. Germline values: CDR1 KGHSH, CDR2 LQKENI. V shed 5 bases, J shed 0 bases, and the junction held 8 bases outside the gene matches. The CDR3 DNA sequence: TGTGCCAGCTCATTTGGACAGGGCGGTATGAACACTGAAGCTTTCTTT. Translating gives CASSFGQGGMNTEAFF.

This sequence joins TRBV7-2 and TRBJ2-4; D is possibly TRBD2 (6 bases). This CDR3 region has 16 residues. V was pared by 5 bases and J by 2 bases, with 16 bases between. The V gene's germline CDR1 is SGHTA and CDR2 FQGNSA. The chain's CDR3 is CASSPLRDSPKNIQYF. The CDR3 DNA follows: TGTGCCAGCAGCCCCCTTCGGGACTCTCCCAAAAACATTCAGTACTTC. The full variable domain, with the rest looked up from reference TRBV7-2 and TRBJ2-4, is GAGVSQSPSNKVTEKGKDVELRCDPISGHTALYWYRQSLGQGLEFLIYFQGNSAPDKSGLPSDRFSAERTGGSVSTLTIQRTQQEDSAVYLCASSPLRDSPKNIQYFGAGTRLSVL.

This clone has just a few counts. The V call is TRBV27, the J call TRBJ2-2; no clear D gene. Germline loops: CDR1 MNHEY, CDR2 SMNVEV (reference sequence). V gave up 2 bases and J gave up 3 bases, with 7 bases separating them. This CDR3 has 14 amino acids. CDR3 sequence (DNA): TGTGCCAGCAGTTTAACACAGTACACCGGGGAGCTGTTTTTT. Amino acids: CASSLTQYTGELFF.

Many counts were recorded for this clone. The gene calls are TRBV28 and TRBJ2-5; TRBD1 aligns across 7 bases. The germline gives CDR1 MDHEN, CDR2 SYDVKM. Unmatched junction bases numbered 8, after V lost 6 bases and J lost 7 bases. The CDR3 totals 13 residues. The CDR3 protein is CASSSSPGGTQYF. In DNA form, the CDR3 reads TGTGCCAGCAGCTCCTCCCCAGGGGGGACCCAGTACTTC. The full variable domain, its missing parts supplied by reference TRBV28 and TRBJ2-5, is DVKVTQSSRYLVKRTGEKVFLECVQDMDHENMFWYRQDPGLGLRLIYFSYDVKMKEKGDIPEGYSVSREKKERFSLILESASTNQTSMYLCASSSSPGGTQYFGPGTRLLVL.

V usage is TRBV7-9 and J usage is TRBJ1-4; D is unresolved. The CDR3 is 13 amino acids. The V and J ends lost 5 bases and 8 bases respectively, with 12 bases between them. CDR1 is SEHNR and CDR2 is FQNEAQ in the germline V gene (reference sequence). The CDR3 DNA reads TGTGCCAGCAGCCCTGCGGGGAACGAAAAACTGTTTTTT. Its protein product is CASSPAGNEKLFF.

This clone was seen a single time. The chain employs TRBV27 and TRBJ2-1; possibly TRBD1 for D (6 bases). This CDR3 has 17 amino acids. Germline-derived CDR1 and CDR2 are MNHEY and SMNVEV (reference sequence). Trimming left V 6 bases short and J 1 base short, with 19 bases between. In DNA form, the CDR3 reads TGTGCCAGCAGCCCACGATGGACAGTCGGGTCCTACAATGAGCAGTTCTTC. Residues: CASSPRWTVGSYNEQFF.

Only one count was recorded for this clone. The chain is built from TRBV7-2 and TRBJ2-3; 8 nucleotides align to TRBD2. The CDR3 has 15 residues. Germline CDR1 is SGHTA and CDR2 is FQGNSA. Germline trimming cut 6 bases from V and 4 bases from J; bases unmatched to any gene: 9. The CDR3 here is CASRNGGARADTQYF. The CDR3 DNA sequence: TGTGCCAGCAGGAACGGGGGGGCCAGGGCAGATACGCAGTATTTT.